This is a list of T cell receptor beta chains from one sample in a study of T cell repertoires in cytomegalovirus infection. TCRdb independently ran MiXCR on the reads; one entry per CDR3 protein. The sample comprises about 310,000 distinct CDR3 sequences, around 25% of which are singletons, and roughly 15% rests with the top ten. These TCRs' antigens remain unknown. This material consisted of cultured PBMCs, taken from culture after CMV antigen stimulation. The receptors come from a human donor in good health (CMV status not recorded). Some clones in this sample may be carry-over from other donors' samples. The CDR3 runs from the conserved cysteine through the conserved F or W. D genes are given only for firm matches. Clone size is not always given. Where it is, it says once, few, many or a class for expanded clones.

many	TRBJ1-3	TRBV7-8	.	TGTGCCAGCAGGTCTGGAAACACCATATATTTT	CASRSGNTIYF
.	TRBJ2-4	TRBV12-3/TRBV12-4	.	TGTGCCAGCAGTTTATCCCCTACCTACAGGGCTAGGGCTAACATTCAGTACTTC	CASSLSPTYRARANIQYF
many	TRBJ2-6	TRBV5-5	TRBD1	TGTGCCAGCAGCCCAAGAGACAGGGATGGAGGGGCCAACGTCCTGACTTTC	CASSPRDRDGGANVLTF
.	TRBJ1-6	TRBV20-1	.	TGCAGTGACGAACGTGGTGGTTCACCCCTCCACTTT	CSDERGGSPLHF
.	TRBJ2-1	TRBV19	.	TGTGCCAGTTCCTTCGGGGGGGACAGGGAGGTAGGGTTCTTC	CASSFGGDREVGFF
few	TRBJ2-1	TRBV20-1	.	TGCAGTGCTACCAAGACTTACTCCTACAATGAGCAGTTCTTC	CSATKTYSYNEQFF
few	TRBJ1-4	TRBV12-3/TRBV12-4	TRBD1	TGTGCCAGCAGCGCGCGGACAGGGGGTGAAAAACTGTTTTTT	CASSARTGGEKLFF
many	TRBJ1-4	TRBV19	TRBD1	TGTGCCAGTAGTATTGAGACAGGGGGCGGCATAAATGAAAAACTGTTTTTT	CASSIETGGGINEKLFF
few	TRBJ2-5	TRBV10-3	TRBD2	TGTGCCATCAGTGACCTCGGGACTAGCGGCCAAGAGACCCAGTACTTC	CAISDLGTSGQETQYF
.	TRBJ2-6	TRBV29-1	TRBD1	TGCAGCGCCGGAGACAGGGGGGACTCTGGGGCCAACGTCCTGACTTTC	CSAGDRGDSGANVLTF
.	TRBJ1-3	TRBV20-1	.	TGCAGTGCTAGTTCAGGGACGCCAAACTCTGGAAACACCATATATTTT	CSASSGTPNSGNTIYF
few	TRBJ2-1	TRBV12-3/TRBV12-4	.	TGTGCCAGCAGCCCCGGACAGCCACCTCGATACAATGAGCAGTTCTTC	CASSPGQPPRYNEQFF
.	TRBJ2-3	TRBV5-1	TRBD2	TGCGCCAGCAGCTTCGCTAGCGGGAGGGCCCGGACAGATACGCAGTATTTT	CASSFASGRARTDTQYF
many	TRBJ2-7	TRBV7-8	.	TGTGCCAGCAGCTTAACCGGGACCAGGTACGAGCAGTACTTC	CASSLTGTRYEQYF
many	TRBJ1-2	TRBV20-1	.	TGCAGTGCTCCGGGACACCCGCGAAAGGGCTACACCTTC	CSAPGHPRKGYTF
.	TRBJ1-3	TRBV3-1	TRBD1	TGTGCCAGCAGCCTGGACAGGGGTCGCAACACCATATATTTT	CASSLDRGRNTIYF
.	TRBJ2-2	TRBV7-8	.	TGTGCCAGCAGCTTCGGTGGCGGAGCGAACACCGGGGAGCTGTTTTTT	CASSFGGGANTGELFF
.	TRBJ2-5	TRBV6-1	TRBD2	TGTGCCAGCAGTTCCCACTCCGGACTAGCGGGACCCTGGGCCCAGTACTTC	CASSSHSGLAGPWAQYF
.	TRBJ2-5	TRBV5-4	TRBD1	TGTGCCAGCAGCTCTTCAGGGGGCTGGTCAGAGACCCAGTACTTC	CASSSSGGWSETQYF
.	TRBJ2-1	TRBV6-8	TRBD2	TGTGCCAGCAGTTATGCGGGACTAGCGGGTTTTAATGAGCAGTTCTTC	CASSYAGLAGFNEQFF
few	TRBJ2-3	TRBV20-1	TRBD2	TGCAGTGCTAGAATAGCGGGAGGCACAGATACGCAGTATTTT	CSARIAGGTDTQYF
few	TRBJ2-5	TRBV7-2	TRBD1	TGTGCCAGCAGCCCCCGGGACAGGAGACGCGAGACCCAGTACTTC	CASSPRDRRRETQYF
many	TRBJ2-1	TRBV7-2	TRBD2	TGTGCCAGCAGCCCATACCCCCGGGAGGGCCTTAGAGAGCAGTTCTTC	CASSPYPREGLREQFF
.	TRBJ2-3	TRBV10-3	TRBD2	TGTGCCATCAGTCCCGAGCGGGAGACAGATACGCAGTATTTT	CAISPERETDTQYF
many	TRBJ2-3	TRBV6-5	.	TGTGCCAGCAGTTCAGGCGACACAGATACGCAGTATTTT	CASSSGDTDTQYF
.	TRBJ2-1	TRBV5-1	TRBD2	TGCGCCAGCAGCTTACCCGGGACTAGCAAACAATTGGAGTTCTTC	CASSLPGTSKQLEFF
many	TRBJ2-2	TRBV7-2	TRBD1	TGTGCCAGCAGCCACCGGGACAGGACCGGGGAGCTGTTTTTT	CASSHRDRTGELFF
many	TRBJ2-4	TRBV7-2	.	TGTGCCAGCAGCTACCAGAGGAGTCCCATTCAGTACTTC	CASSYQRSPIQYF
.	TRBJ2-3	TRBV10-3	.	TGTGCCACCACCCGGGCCTTGGGCACAGATACGCAGTATTTT	CATTRALGTDTQYF
many	TRBJ1-5	TRBV19	.	TGTGCCAGTAGTATAATCGCAGGCCGCAATCAGCCCCAGCATTTT	CASSIIAGRNQPQHF
.	TRBJ2-1	TRBV23-1	TRBD2	TGCGCCAGCAGTCAGCGCCTAGCGGAAGAGCAGTTCTTC	CASSQRLAEEQFF
.	TRBJ1-4	TRBV6-1	.	TGTGCCAGCAGTTACGAAGGCAGGAATGAAAAACTGTTTTTT	CASSYEGRNEKLFF
.	TRBJ1-1	TRBV14	.	TGTGCCAGCAGCCGGGGACATACGAACACTGAAGCTTTCTTT	CASSRGHTNTEAFF
many	TRBJ2-6	TRBV28	.	TGTGCCAGCGGATCCGGGGCGAGCTCTGGGGCCAACGTCCTGACTTTC	CASGSGASSGANVLTF
.	TRBJ2-7	TRBV20-1	TRBD1	TGCAGTGCTAGAGCCCAGGGGGCCAGCTCCTACGAGCAGTACTTC	CSARAQGASSYEQYF
.	TRBJ2-1	TRBV11-3	TRBD2	TGTGCCATCGCGGCTAGCGGCACCTACAATGAGCAGTTCTTC	CAIAASGTYNEQFF
few	TRBJ2-7	TRBV19	.	TGTGCCAGTAGTATGCCACACACGGGGGGCGCAACCTACGAGCAGTACTTC	CASSMPHTGGATYEQYF
few	TRBJ2-3	TRBV29-1	TRBD1	TGCAGCGTCATGGGACAGGCCCTCACAGATACGCAGTATTTT	CSVMGQALTDTQYF
many	TRBJ1-2	TRBV12-3/TRBV12-4	.	TGTGCCAGCTCGGAAAACGACGACTTGGGTGGCTACACCTTC	CASSENDDLGGYTF
many	TRBJ1-1	TRBV20-1	.	TGCAGTGCTAGAGATCCCTTTACAGGGATCGACACTGAAGCTTTCTTT	CSARDPFTGIDTEAFF
many	TRBJ1-2	TRBV7-8	TRBD1	TGTGCCAGCAGCACGGACAGGGGGCCTGGCTACACCTTC	CASSTDRGPGYTF
few	TRBJ2-3	TRBV6-2/TRBV6-3	TRBD2	TGTGCCAGCAGTTACGGGACTAGCGCCTCCACAGATACGCAGTATTTT	CASSYGTSASTDTQYF
many	TRBJ2-1	TRBV7-2	TRBD1	TGTGCCAGCAGCTTCACAGGGGCACCCCCTGGGAATGAGCAGTTCTTC	CASSFTGAPPGNEQFF
.	TRBJ2-3	TRBV2	TRBD2	TGTGCCAGCACTCAGGGGACTAGCGGGAGTGCGGATACGCAGTATTTT	CASTQGTSGSADTQYF
.	TRBJ2-3	TRBV6-2/TRBV6-3	.	TGTGCCAGCATCGGAATGGCCGATACGCAGTATTTT	CASIGMADTQYF
many	TRBJ1-2	TRBV7-2	.	TGTGCCAGCAGCCCCCTAGACAGGCCCAACTATGGCTACACCTTC	CASSPLDRPNYGYTF
.	TRBJ2-3	TRBV7-2	.	TGTGCCAGCAGCTTAGGGGAGCCAGATACGCAGTATTTT	CASSLGEPDTQYF
few	TRBJ2-2	TRBV10-3	.	TGTGCCATCAGTGACGGGACGCTATCCAGGGAGCTGTTTTTT	CAISDGTLSRELFF
.	TRBJ2-3	TRBV20-1	TRBD2	TGCAGTGCTAGTCCTGGACTAGCGGGAGGGCCAGATACGCAGTATTTT	CSASPGLAGGPDTQYF
few	TRBJ2-1	TRBV15	.	TGTGCCACCAGCAGAGTGGTAGCATCCTACAATGAGCAGTTCTTC	CATSRVVASYNEQFF
few	TRBJ2-5	TRBV6-6	TRBD1	TGTGCCACCGCCGGGACAGGGGGCCGGGAGACCCAGTACTTC	CATAGTGGRETQYF
few	TRBJ2-7	TRBV7-2	TRBD2	TGTGCCAGCAGCTTCTCAGCGGGAGGTGCCTACGAGCAGTACTTC	CASSFSAGGAYEQYF